This T cell receptor (beta chain) was retrieved from a study of blood T cell repertoires in COVID-19. Looking at the study overall: Donors in the United States, Italy and Spain gave samples during acute or convalescent COVID-19.

V shed 1 base and J shed 10 bases, with 14 bases lying between them. This CDR3 contains 15 residues. Per germline, CDR1 LGHDT and CDR2 YNNKEL (reference sequence). Using immunoSEQ multiplex PCR, the repertoire was profiled, and TCRdb retains in-frame clones only, with some absent. Of 430,000 or so clones listed, approximately 87% are singletons. This chain links TRBV3-1 (or the pseudogene TRBV3-2) with TRBJ1-6; D gene uncertain. Sequencing was carried out using PBMCs or T cells enriched from blood (not recorded which). The sequence was obtained from a woman between 35 and 50 years old who had recovered from COVID-19. CDR3 sequence (DNA): TGTGCCAGCAGCCAAGTAGTTCGTGAGCACTCACCCCTCCACTTT. It is translated as CASSQVVREHSPLHF.